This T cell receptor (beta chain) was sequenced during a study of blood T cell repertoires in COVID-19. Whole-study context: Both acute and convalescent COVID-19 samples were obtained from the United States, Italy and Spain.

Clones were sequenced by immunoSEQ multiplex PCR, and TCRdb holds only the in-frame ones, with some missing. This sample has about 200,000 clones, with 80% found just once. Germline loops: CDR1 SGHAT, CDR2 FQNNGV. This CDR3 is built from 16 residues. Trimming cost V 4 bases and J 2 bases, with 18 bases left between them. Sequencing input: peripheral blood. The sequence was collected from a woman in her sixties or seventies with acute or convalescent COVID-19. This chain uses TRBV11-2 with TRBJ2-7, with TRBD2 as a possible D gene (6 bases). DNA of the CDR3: TGTGCCAGCAGCTCAAAGGGCGGGATTTCCCCCTACGAGCAGTACTTC. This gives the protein CASSSKGGISPYEQYF.